Listed below are T cell receptor beta chains from one sample, sequenced in a study of CD8 T cells in ankylosing spondylitis. TCRdb processed the 5' RACE reads anew with MiXCR; each CDR3 protein has one entry. This table has roughly 180,000 distinct CDR3 sequences, 10% to 15% appearing once. What was sequenced was blood, either unsorted or a sorted T cell fraction (not recorded which). Receptor source: a female donor with ankylosing spondylitis or in good health (not recorded which). Both conserved end residues are part of each CDR3. D genes are given only for firm matches. Not every row has a clone size; where given, it reads once, few, many or a size class.

cdr3_aa: CASRPKIGAHGGELFF; cdr3_nt: TGTGCCAGCAGACCTAAGATTGGGGCGCATGGCGGGGAGCTGTTTTTT; j_call: TRBJ2-2; d_call: .; clone_size: .; v_call: TRBV28
cdr3_aa: CASSDTGDTQYF; cdr3_nt: TGTGCCAGCAGCGACACAGGGGATACGCAGTATTTT; j_call: TRBJ2-3; d_call: .; clone_size: .; v_call: TRBV7-6
cdr3_aa: CASSFAARDTQYF; cdr3_nt: TGTGCCAGCAGCTTTGCTGCCCGGGATACGCAGTATTTT; j_call: TRBJ2-3; d_call: .; clone_size: many; v_call: TRBV7-2
cdr3_aa: CASSIRGAGNEQFF; cdr3_nt: TGTGCCAGTAGTATTCGGGGGGCGGGTAATGAGCAGTTCTTC; j_call: TRBJ2-1; d_call: .; clone_size: many; v_call: TRBV19
cdr3_aa: CASSVRGAATEAFF; cdr3_nt: TGTGCCAGCAGCGTACGGGGGGCGGCCACTGAAGCTTTCTTT; j_call: TRBJ1-1; d_call: .; clone_size: many; v_call: TRBV9
cdr3_aa: CATRGPPEAFF; cdr3_nt: TGTGCCACCAGAGGGCCTCCTGAAGCTTTCTTT; j_call: TRBJ1-1; d_call: .; clone_size: many; v_call: TRBV12-3/TRBV12-4
cdr3_aa: CAISGLAGASDTQYF; cdr3_nt: TGTGCCATCAGCGGACTAGCGGGAGCGTCAGATACGCAGTATTTT; j_call: TRBJ2-3; d_call: TRBD2; clone_size: many; v_call: TRBV10-3
cdr3_aa: CASLGLAAYEQYF; cdr3_nt: TGTGCCAGCCTAGGACTAGCGGCCTACGAGCAGTACTTC; j_call: TRBJ2-7; d_call: TRBD2; clone_size: many; v_call: TRBV2
cdr3_aa: CASSKGEFNTGELFF; cdr3_nt: TGTGCCAGCAGCAAGGGGGAGTTTAACACCGGGGAGCTGTTTTTT; j_call: TRBJ2-2; d_call: .; clone_size: many; v_call: TRBV28
cdr3_aa: CASSLTVSPGELFF; cdr3_nt: TGTGCCAGCAGTTTAACGGTCTCTCCCGGGGAGCTGTTTTTT; j_call: TRBJ2-2; d_call: .; clone_size: .; v_call: TRBV12-3/TRBV12-4
cdr3_aa: CSATTANYGYTF; cdr3_nt: TGCAGTGCTACCACTGCTAACTATGGCTACACCTTC; j_call: TRBJ1-2; d_call: .; clone_size: many; v_call: TRBV20-1
cdr3_aa: CASNSLGGQVSNEQFF; cdr3_nt: TGTGCCAGTAATTCCTTAGGGGGACAGGTCTCCAATGAGCAGTTCTTC; j_call: TRBJ2-1; d_call: TRBD1; clone_size: few; v_call: TRBV2
cdr3_aa: CASSLGQANTGELFF; cdr3_nt: TGTGCCAGCAGCTTAGGACAGGCGAACACCGGGGAGCTGTTTTTT; j_call: TRBJ2-2; d_call: .; clone_size: few; v_call: TRBV7-9
cdr3_aa: CASSSPWTRNNEQFF; cdr3_nt: TGTGCCAGCAGTTCACCCTGGACTCGTAACAATGAGCAGTTCTTC; j_call: TRBJ2-1; d_call: .; clone_size: .; v_call: TRBV28
cdr3_aa: CASSRTANTEAFF; cdr3_nt: TGTGCCAGCAGCCGGACAGCGAACACTGAAGCTTTCTTT; j_call: TRBJ1-1; d_call: .; clone_size: many; v_call: TRBV7-2
cdr3_aa: CASSLSTGNTEAFF; cdr3_nt: TGTGCCAGCAGCTTAAGTACAGGGAACACTGAAGCTTTCTTT; j_call: TRBJ1-1; d_call: .; clone_size: many; v_call: TRBV7-2
cdr3_aa: CATSDGPLFGDTQYF; cdr3_nt: TGTGCCACCAGTGATGGACCGCTGTTCGGAGATACGCAGTATTTT; j_call: TRBJ2-3; d_call: .; clone_size: many; v_call: TRBV24-1
cdr3_aa: CASTPHDGNSYEQYF; cdr3_nt: TGTGCCAGCACCCCCCACGACGGGAACTCCTACGAGCAGTACTTC; j_call: TRBJ2-7; d_call: .; clone_size: many; v_call: TRBV6-2/TRBV6-3
cdr3_aa: CASSGTRGGGYTF; cdr3_nt: TGTGCCAGCAGTGGAACCAGGGGGGGGGGCTACACCTTC; j_call: TRBJ1-2; d_call: TRBD1; clone_size: few; v_call: TRBV12-3/TRBV12-4
cdr3_aa: CSVPYGTGQIQHF; cdr3_nt: TGCAGCGTCCCGTACGGGACAGGTCAGATCCAGCATTTT; j_call: TRBJ1-5; d_call: TRBD1; clone_size: many; v_call: TRBV29-1
cdr3_aa: CASSLTFSFRKETQYF; cdr3_nt: TGCGCCAGCAGCCTTACCTTCTCCTTCAGAAAAGAGACCCAGTACTTC; j_call: TRBJ2-5; d_call: .; clone_size: many; v_call: TRBV5-1
cdr3_aa: CASSPPGPEGEAFF; cdr3_nt: TGTGCCAGCAGTCCACCGGGCCCTGAGGGTGAAGCTTTCTTT; j_call: TRBJ1-1; d_call: .; clone_size: many; v_call: TRBV28
cdr3_aa: CASSLGTGNNYEQYF; cdr3_nt: TGCGCCAGCAGCTTGGGGACAGGGAATAACTACGAGCAGTACTTC; j_call: TRBJ2-7; d_call: TRBD1; clone_size: many; v_call: TRBV5-1
cdr3_aa: CSARDTRTGANVLTF; cdr3_nt: TGCAGTGCTAGAGATACTAGGACTGGGGCCAACGTCCTGACTTTC; j_call: TRBJ2-6; d_call: .; clone_size: .; v_call: TRBV20-1
cdr3_aa: CSARKGTGRDEQYF; cdr3_nt: TGCAGTGCTAGAAAGGGGACAGGGAGAGACGAGCAGTACTTC; j_call: TRBJ2-7; d_call: TRBD1; clone_size: .; v_call: TRBV20-1
cdr3_aa: CALGQAYEQYF; cdr3_nt: TGTGCTCTGGGACAGGCCTACGAGCAGTACTTC; j_call: TRBJ2-7; d_call: TRBD1; clone_size: many; v_call: TRBV30
cdr3_aa: CSVGPGGGEQYF; cdr3_nt: TGCAGCGTTGGGCCAGGAGGCGGCGAGCAGTACTTC; j_call: TRBJ2-7; d_call: .; clone_size: many; v_call: TRBV29-1
cdr3_aa: CASSPKGTSGTYEQFF; cdr3_nt: TGCGCCAGCAGCCCTAAGGGGACTAGCGGGACCTATGAGCAGTTCTTC; j_call: TRBJ2-1; d_call: TRBD2; clone_size: many; v_call: TRBV5-1
cdr3_aa: CASSQGQGPVYEQYF; cdr3_nt: TGCGCCAGCAGTCAGGGACAGGGACCCGTCTACGAGCAGTACTTC; j_call: TRBJ2-7; d_call: TRBD1; clone_size: .; v_call: TRBV5-1
cdr3_aa: CASSSRDLSANEQFF; cdr3_nt: TGTGCCAGCAGCTCCCGGGACCTTTCTGCCAATGAGCAGTTCTTC; j_call: TRBJ2-1; d_call: .; clone_size: .; v_call: TRBV7-2
cdr3_aa: CASARNSGRASEQFF; cdr3_nt: TGTGCCAGCGCCAGGAATAGCGGGAGGGCCTCTGAGCAGTTCTTC; j_call: TRBJ2-1; d_call: TRBD2; clone_size: many; v_call: TRBV7-3
cdr3_aa: CSARPGVSNQPQHF; cdr3_nt: TGCAGTGCTAGGCCAGGGGTGAGCAATCAGCCCCAGCATTTT; j_call: TRBJ1-5; d_call: .; clone_size: many; v_call: TRBV20-1
cdr3_aa: CSDSGGQDTQYF; cdr3_nt: TGCAGTGACAGCGGGGGCCAGGATACGCAGTATTTT; j_call: TRBJ2-3; d_call: TRBD2; clone_size: .; v_call: TRBV20-1